A selection of T cell receptor beta chains follows, all from one sample in a study of T cells in Graves' hyperthyroidism and ophthalmopathy. MiXCR, applied by TCRdb to the multiplex PCR reads, yields one record per CDR3 protein. The profile shows 550,000 to 700,000 distinct CDR3 sequences, 35% to 55% of them singletons. Material for sequencing was peripheral blood or thyroid tissue (not recorded which). The source of these receptors is an adult woman with Graves' disease, either hyperthyroidism or ophthalmopathy (not recorded which). Each CDR3 is given without its conserved first and last residue. Expanded clones are given a class, and other clones once, few, many or no size at all.

many TRBV30 AWKTGVRTEAF
many TRBV6-5 ASSYVSIGGTYGYT
many TRBV15 ATSRDRTGAPEKLF
. TRBV10-3 AIRPGPRGNTIY
. TRBV5-1 ASSRRGDGLNTGELF
. TRBV5-6 ASSETGILNEQY
many TRBV14 ASSPIRGLTGELF
once TRBV10-3 AISNQPGQETQY
once TRBV10-2 ASSEMGPEAF
many TRBV7-2 ASSFRPRVPGELF
. TRBV19 ASSRGTFKGYT
. TRBV5-1 ASSSIGQQNTEAF
. TRBV10-3 AISDGAEAF
many TRBV5-1 ASSSLVWGAATEAF
. TRBV29-1 SVVVGTASEAF
once TRBV7-2 ASSFGNVNTEAF
. TRBV12-3/TRBV12-4 ASTYSLLTSGETQY
many TRBV7-9 ASSLDFVELRTEAF
many TRBV20-1 SARELAGDAGELF
many TRBV7-8 ASSSEQGSVEKLF
. TRBV2 ASSDWGQDEAF
many TRBV14 ASSQYHTGELF
. TRBV7-2 ASTSGPYEQY
. TRBV10-3 AISEEGPSNQPQH
. TRBV7-2 ATSLRYQNSPLH
once TRBV15 ATSRDRGGSEKLF
many TRBV6-5 ASSYSPPDVTAYNSPLH
. TRBV5-1 ASSSPPGRPLPDAQY
. TRBV7-3 ASSSSSTSGMTQH
. TRBV29-1 SVRTGGPNSPLH
many TRBV12-3/TRBV12-4 ASNLTDEQY
. TRBV7-2 ASSSRTGKVTEAF
. TRBV7-6 ASSTGSNTGELF
many TRBV5-1 ASSLNPGGNTGELF
many TRBV28 ASSLSGGQPQH
many TRBV11-2 ASSLGTGSSEQY
. TRBV30 AWSVGTSFPEQY
. TRBV6-5 ASKLAVGDYGYT
. TRBV20-1 SAPTDRGLTEAF
. TRBV25-1 ASSQTQQGSPYEQY
. TRBV20-1 SASGKAGPYEQY
. TRBV13 ASSLGGRHEQY
many TRBV2 ASSDWRARAGELF
many TRBV6-2/TRBV6-3 ASSKETGGSQPQH
many TRBV28 ASSNRAGNQPQH
many TRBV20-1 SARRDLSGTQY
. TRBV18 ASSPVAGLNTGELF
. TRBV2 ASSEVPVYGYT
. TRBV2 ASSERYTGVYYGYT
. TRBV7-2 ASSPNTVQPQH
many TRBV10-3 AITPNPQGYTEAF
. TRBV4-1 ASSLLSSRQRPYEQY
many TRBV6-1 ASNLLADSYEQY
many TRBV14 ASSQISSYGYT
. TRBV25-1 ASSGNRGGGSPLH
many TRBV6-1 ASSGTRARPQH
many TRBV5-1 ASSFGGTSEETQY
once TRBV12-3/TRBV12-4 ASSLRDR
. TRBV5-1 ASSPRVDYETQY
. TRBV12-3/TRBV12-4 ASSLGRAGYA